A single sample gave rise to the 30 T cell receptor beta chains below, sequenced in a study of T cells in Graves' hyperthyroidism and ophthalmopathy. Using RNA transcripts as the source, TCR beta CDR3 regions were amplified. Using the HTBI primer set, a first-round RT-PCR was run on the TCR CDR3. TCRdb analysed the multiplex PCR reads with MiXCR anew, one entry per CDR3 protein. Seen here are hundreds of thousands of distinct CDR3 sequences, 11% to 15% observed once, and the top ten hold 10%. Sequencing was carried out using blood. The origin of the receptors is a woman aged 18-29 years with Graves' hyperthyroidism.

This clonotype occurred a few times. This chain links TRBV6-5 with TRBJ1-2, with 7 bases that match TRBD1. The CDR3 length is 14 residues. V dropped 0 bases and J dropped 5; count of bases not matched to a gene: 3. Germline CDR1 MNHEY, CDR2 SVGAGI. DNA of the CDR3: TGTGCCAGCAGTTACTCGACAGGGCCTTATGGCTACACCTTC. Its protein product is CASSYSTGPYGYTF.

This clonotype was found many times. The rearrangement uses TRBV7-9 and TRBJ2-3; D might be TRBD1 (6 bases). V dropped 5 bases and J dropped 1 base, with 19 bases sitting between them. Germline values: CDR1 SEHNR, CDR2 FQNEAQ (reference sequence). The CDR3 has 17 amino acids. CDR3 loop: CASSSHPTGWGTDTQYF. As DNA, the CDR3 is TGTGCCAGCAGCAGCCACCCTACAGGGTGGGGCACAGATACGCAGTATTTT.

The sample holds many counts of this clonotype. The genes are TRBV6-1 and TRBJ2-1; 8 bases are a match to TRBD1. The junction had 7 bases not matched to a gene; V was cut back by 6 bases and J by 6 bases. This CDR3 is 14 amino acids long. Germline lookup yields CDR1 MNHNS and CDR2 SASEGT. Written as DNA, the CDR3 is TGTGCCAGCAGAGCCAGGACAGGGATCAATGAGCAGTTCTTC. Translated: CASRARTGINEQFF.

There are a few counts of this clonotype. This chain connects TRBV19 to TRBJ2-5; no reliable D call. Trimming left V 6 bases short and J 6 bases short, with 11 bases between. The germline V gene has CDR1 LNHDA and CDR2 SQIVND (reference sequence). The length of the CDR3 is 12 residues. The CDR3 protein is CASRDPVKTQYF. The CDR3 DNA sequence: TGTGCCAGTAGGGACCCCGTGAAGACCCAGTACTTC.

This clonotype was seen repeatedly, ten times or more. The chain uses TRBV6-5 and TRBJ2-7; D is ambiguous. With 0 bases removed from V and 5 bases from J, the gap between germline ends came to 8 bases. From germline, CDR1 is MNHEY and CDR2 SVGAGI. The CDR3 runs 13 residues. CDR3 loop: CASSYSGAHEQYF. CDR3 bases: TGTGCCAGCAGTTACTCCGGAGCCCACGAGCAGTACTTC.

The chain links TRBV19 to TRBJ2-3, with D possibly TRBD2 on 5 matching bases. With 5 bases removed from V and 2 bases from J, the gap between germline ends came to 14 bases. CDR1 LNHDA and CDR2 SQIVND come from the germline V gene (reference sequence). This CDR3 is built from 15 residues. The CDR3 protein is CASSHGVQFTDTQYF. DNA of the CDR3: TGTGCCAGTAGTCACGGGGTACAATTCACAGATACGCAGTATTTT.

The genes are TRBV13 and TRBJ2-4; D might be TRBD2 (6 bases). The CDR3 sequence is 14 residues long. Germline lookup yields CDR1 PRHDT and CDR2 FYEKMQ (reference sequence). Trimming left V 1 base short and J 3 bases short, with 7 bases between. CDR3 in DNA: TGTGCCAGCAGCTTAGTAGCGGTCAAAAACATTCAGTACTTC. This sequence encodes CASSLVAVKNIQYF.

This clonotype was picked up many times. The rearrangement uses TRBV10-3 and TRBJ2-5; a weak D match, TRBD2 (6 bases). The CDR3 consists of 13 residues. CDR1 and CDR2 (germline): ENHRY, SYGVKD. V lost 0 bases and J lost 4, with 6 bases in between. In nucleotides, the CDR3 is TGTGCCATCAGTGAGTCGGAGGGAGAGACCCAGTACTTC. This translates into CAISESEGETQYF.

V usage is TRBV2 and J usage is TRBJ1-4; 7 bases map to TRBD1. CDR3 length equals 14 residues. Germline V lookup: CDR1 SNHLY, CDR2 FYNNEI. V gave up 6 bases and J gave up 10 bases; unmatched junction bases: 11. In nucleotides, the CDR3 is TGTGCCAGCAGACCTACAGGGGCCAGGGGAAAACTGTTTTTT. It codes for CASRPTGARGKLFF.

This clonotype was seen only a few times. The chain joins TRBV19 to TRBJ2-4; D is unclear. CDR1 and CDR2 (germline): LNHDA, SQIVND (reference sequence). CDR3 size: 14 residues. V lost 5 bases, J lost 2 bases, and 10 bases lay in between. CDR3 sequence: CASSLWITKNIQYF. The DNA of the CDR3 is TGTGCCAGTAGTCTCTGGATCACCAAAAACATTCAGTACTTC.

This clonotype was seen at least ten times. V usage is TRBV27 and J usage is TRBJ1-1; D uncertain. V shed 5 bases and J shed 0 bases, with 7 bases lying between them. CDR3 length: 13 residues. Germline CDR1 reads MNHEY; CDR2 reads SMNVEV (reference sequence). In DNA form, the CDR3 reads TGTGCCAGCAGTACCCAACTGAACACTGAAGCTTTCTTT. Its translation: CASSTQLNTEAFF.

This clonotype was detected a few times. The J gene is TRBJ1-5, the V gene TRBV7-9; D gene ambiguous. Germline CDR1 SEHNR, CDR2 FQNEAQ (reference sequence). The CDR3 has 14 residues. V lost 2 bases and J lost 4, with 9 bases in between. The CDR3 region is CASSLMDGNQPQHF. The CDR3 region has the DNA TGTGCCAGCAGCTTAATGGACGGAAATCAGCCCCAGCATTTT.

This chain links TRBV6-1 with TRBJ1-5; D perhaps matches TRBD1 (6 bases). The CDR3 is made up of 14 amino acids. V gave up 8 bases and J gave up 0 bases, with 11 bases separating them. The germline CDR1 and CDR2 sequences are MNHNS and SASEGT. The CDR3 region has the DNA TGTGCCAGCGAGGGACAAAATAGCAATCAGCCCCAGCATTTT. This gives the protein CASEGQNSNQPQHF.

There are a few counts of this clonotype. This chain links TRBV7-9 with TRBJ2-3; 12 nucleotides agree with TRBD2. Germline CDR1 reads SEHNR; CDR2 reads FQNEAQ (reference sequence). The CDR3 runs 19 residues. The V gene end was trimmed by 8 bases and the J gene end by 0 bases; junction bases not matched to a gene: 15. The CDR3 reads CASSRRTSGTLRSTDTQYF. The CDR3, as DNA: TGTGCCAGCTCAAGAAGGACTAGCGGGACCCTGCGGAGCACAGATACGCAGTATTTT.

The chain links TRBV20-1 to TRBJ2-7; 7 nucleotides align to TRBD2. V lost 5 bases to trimming and J lost 2 bases; unmatched junction nucleotides: 9. The germline V gene has CDR1 DFQATT and CDR2 SNEGSKA (reference sequence). The CDR3 contains 14 residues. The CDR3 is CSALSGTPPYEQYF. The CDR3 DNA is TGCAGTGCTTTAAGCGGGACCCCTCCCTACGAGCAGTACTTC.

This clonotype was observed a few times. V is TRBV5-1 and J is TRBJ2-2, with 7 positions matching TRBD2. This CDR3 contains 15 residues. The junction had 11 bases not matched to a gene; V was cut back by 4 bases and J by 8 bases. CDR1 is SGHRS, CDR2 YFSETQ, per germline. DNA of the CDR3: TGCGCCAGCAGCCCAGAGCGGACTAGAACGGGGGAGCTGTTTTTT. As protein: CASSPERTRTGELFF.

Turning to this clonotype: A read error may be the cause here, since a much bigger clone is one base away. This sequence joins TRBV6-5 and TRBJ1-3, with D unresolved. Germline V gene sequence: CDR1 MNHEY, CDR2 SVGAGI. The CDR3 is made up of 15 amino acids. CDR3 protein: CASNYSMGSGNTIYF. The CDR3 DNA sequence: TGTGCCAGCAATTACTCAATGGGGTCTGGAAACACCATATATTTT.

Ten or more counts support this clonotype. This sequence joins TRBV12-3 or TRBV12-4 and TRBJ1-3, with D uncertain. V was trimmed by 3 bases and J by 4 bases, leaving 10 bases between them. CDR3 length: 14 amino acids. As DNA, the CDR3 is TGTGCCAGCAGTTTCGCGTCGGGCGGAAACACCATATATTTT. Translated: CASSFASGGNTIYF.

This clonotype occurred once. The chain employs TRBV7-9 and TRBJ2-7, with D possibly being TRBD1 (5 bases). The CDR3 sequence is 13 residues long. V lost 4 bases to trimming and J lost 4 bases, with 11 bases between them. Germline V gene sequence: CDR1 SEHNR, CDR2 FQNEAQ (reference sequence). CDR3 protein: CASSSPGQYEQYF. The CDR3 coding sequence is TGTGCCAGCAGCTCCCCAGGGCAATACGAGCAGTACTTC. The complete variable domain, with remaining parts taken from reference TRBV7-9 and TRBJ2-7, reads DTGVSQNPRHKITKRGQNVTFRCDPISEHNRLYWYRQTLGQGPEFLTYFQNEAQLEKSRLLSDRFSAERPKGSFSTLEIQRTEQGDSAMYLCASSSPGQYEQYFGPGTRLTVT.

The chain uses TRBV4-1 and TRBJ2-5, with D uncertain. Trimming left V 2 bases short and J 7 bases short, with 5 bases between. The CDR3 is 11 residues long. The germline V gene has CDR1 MGHRA and CDR2 YSYEKL. The CDR3 here is CASSQLGTQYF. CDR3 nucleotides: TGCGCCAGCAGCCAACTCGGGACCCAGTACTTC.

In this sample, this clonotype turned up once. The V gene is TRBV18, the J gene TRBJ2-4; D gene ambiguous. Trimming cost V 1 base and J 7 bases, with 14 bases left between them. This CDR3 has 15 amino acids. Germline-derived CDR1 and CDR2 are KGHSH and LQKENI. The CDR3 loop reads CASSPQTGRKNIQYF. CDR3 coding DNA: TGTGCCAGCTCACCACAGACGGGTAGGAAGAACATTCAGTACTTC.

At least ten counts were recorded for this clonotype. The rearrangement uses TRBV6-1 and TRBJ2-7; maybe TRBD1 (5 bases). This CDR3 contains 17 residues. CDR1 is MNHNS, CDR2 SASEGT, per germline. The V gene lost 5 bases and the J gene lost 2 bases, with 22 bases spanning the gap. CDR3 nucleotide sequence: TGTGCCAGCAGTACCCCTTACCCGGACACTAACACCTACGAGCAGTACTTC. Its protein product is CASSTPYPDTNTYEQYF.

This clonotype was seen a few times. V is TRBV5-4 and J is TRBJ2-1; D unclear. The CDR3 spans 16 residues. V was cut by 4 bases and J by 0 bases, with 14 bases left in between. Germline V gene sequence: CDR1 SGHNT, CDR2 YYREEE (reference sequence). This CDR3 reads CASSGVAASSYNEQFF. The CDR3 DNA is TGTGCCAGCAGCGGGGTGGCGGCTAGCTCCTACAATGAGCAGTTCTTC. The variable domain in full, with the rest retrieved from reference TRBV5-4 and TRBJ2-1, is ETGVTQSPTHLIKTRGQQVTLRCSSQSGHNTVSWYQQALGQGPQFIFQYYREEENGRGNFPPRFSGLQFPNYSSELNVNALELDDSALYLCASSGVAASSYNEQFFGPGTRLTVL.

This clonotype has only a few counts. The chain employs TRBV27 and TRBJ2-2; the D call may be TRBD1 or TRBD2 (6 bases each). CDR1 and CDR2 (germline): MNHEY, SMNVEV (reference sequence). The CDR3 consists of 15 residues. V was trimmed by 7 bases and J by 5 bases, leaving 17 bases between them. As DNA, the CDR3 is TGTGCCAGCACCCACCTGGGGGGCAGGACCGGGGAGCTGTTTTTT. Residues: CASTHLGGRTGELFF.

This clonotype was counted ten times or more. The chain combines TRBV6-1 with TRBJ2-2; 9 bases match TRBD1. CDR1 is MNHNS, CDR2 SASEGT, per germline. The CDR3 has 15 amino acids. The junction had 2 bases not matched to a gene; V was cut back by 6 bases and J by 0 bases. CDR3 sequence (DNA): TGTGCCAGCAGGACAGGGGGGGCGAACACCGGGGAGCTGTTTTTT. Translation: CASRTGGANTGELFF.

The sample holds many counts of this clonotype. The rearrangement joins TRBV20-1 to TRBJ2-1; D is uncertain. Trimming took 2 bases from V and 8 from J, leaving 7 bases between them. The CDR3 consists of 11 residues. Germline CDR1 is DFQATT and CDR2 is SNEGSKA (reference sequence). The CDR3 loop reads CSARPKYEQFF. In nucleotides, the CDR3 is TGCAGTGCTAGACCTAAGTATGAGCAGTTCTTC.

This clonotype came up many times. This sequence joins TRBV7-9 and TRBJ2-5, with 7 bases matching TRBD2. The CDR3 sequence is 16 residues long. Unmatched junction bases numbered 6, after V lost 0 bases and J lost 2 bases. Per the germline V gene, CDR1 is SEHNR and CDR2 is FQNEAQ (reference sequence). Here the CDR3 DNA reads TGTGCCAGCAGCTTAGCGTCGGGACTACAACAAGAGACCCAGTACTTC. Translation gives CASSLASGLQQETQYF. Full variable domain (remainder filled in from reference TRBV7-9 and TRBJ2-5): DTGVSQNPRHKITKRGQNVTFRCDPISEHNRLYWYRQTLGQGPEFLTYFQNEAQLEKSRLLSDRFSAERPKGSFSTLEIQRTEQGDSAMYLCASSLASGLQQETQYFGPGTRLLVL.

This clonotype was observed many times. The chain has TRBV30 and TRBJ2-3, with D hard to call. Germline V gene lookup returns CDR1 GTSNPN and CDR2 SVGIG (reference sequence). V was pared by 2 bases and J by 4 bases, with 7 bases between. This CDR3 has 12 residues. The CDR3 DNA reads as TGTGCCTGGAGTAGGTTCCCAGATACGCAGTATTTT. Its translation: CAWSRFPDTQYF.

This sequence joins TRBV2 and TRBJ2-2, with TRBD2 matching over 10 bases. CDR1 is SNHLY, CDR2 FYNNEI, per germline. This CDR3 contains 18 residues. Trimming removed 2 bases from V and 5 bases from J; junction bases left unmatched: 11. The chain's CDR3 is CASSEFSLAGVDTGELFF. The DNA of the CDR3 is TGTGCCAGCAGTGAATTCAGCCTAGCGGGAGTAGATACCGGGGAGCTGTTTTTT.

This clonotype was counted at least ten times. V and J are TRBV6-1 and TRBJ2-7; TRBD1 is a possible D gene (6 bases). Germline values: CDR1 MNHNS, CDR2 SASEGT. The CDR3 loop spans 13 amino acids. The V gene lost 4 bases and the J gene lost 3 bases, with 10 bases spanning the gap. DNA of the CDR3: TGTGCCAGCAGTGGGCAGGGGTACTACGAGCAGTACTTC. It encodes CASSGQGYYEQYF.